This TCR beta chain was sequenced in a study of CD8 T cells in ankylosing spondylitis. The germline V gene has CDR1 MDHEN and CDR2 SYDVKM. The junction had 11 bases not matched to a gene; V was cut back by 7 bases and J by 10 bases. The CDR3 consists of 16 residues. This clonotype was detected ten times or more. Its target is not known. Molecular-barcoded quantitative 5'-RACE produced these TCR beta libraries. TCRdb reprocessed the 5' RACE reads via MiXCR and lists one record per CDR3 protein. The sample includes 500,000 to 550,000 distinct CDR3 sequences, approximately 11% of them seen just once. Regarding the study as a whole: There were earlier reports of some motif variants in reactive arthritis synovial fluid and blood. Within ankylosing spondylitis blood, a TCR beta motif made up of several highly homologous variants appeared to be characteristic.

This receptor was identified in a male donor with ankylosing spondylitis. V usage is TRBV28 and J usage is TRBJ2-1, with 15 bases matching TRBD2. Sequencing was done on a sample of blood, either unsorted or a sorted T cell fraction (not recorded which). In DNA form, the CDR3 reads TGTGCCAGCAACGATGGGACTAGCGGGGGGCTTAGGGAGCAGTTCTTC. Its protein product is CASNDGTSGGLREQFF.